This T cell receptor (beta chain) is drawn from a study of T-cell reconstitution after alpha-beta-depleted transplantation in children. This sample's TCRbeta library carried unique molecular identifier barcodes. TCRdb independently ran MiXCR on the PCR reads; one entry per CDR3 protein. The sample lists approximately 34,000 distinct CDR3 sequences, under 8% seen once, with over 20% in the top ten. V lost 4 bases, J lost 7 bases, and 18 bases lay in between. This CDR3 spans 15 amino acids. The germline CDR1 and CDR2 sequences are SGHRS and YFSETQ. Study-wide points: About two months after transplant, alpha-beta T cells reportedly came from several hundred expanded graft clones. The authors attributed T-cell counts and diversity one year after transplant mostly to newly produced T cells. Some patients owed their high day-60 TCRbeta diversity to surviving recipient T cells and thymic progenitors.

This clonotype has ten or more counts. What it binds is not known. The sequence was collected from a child in the first two years of life who had a stem cell transplant for acute myeloid leukemia, so the T cells may come from the graft donor. J is TRBJ2-1 and V is TRBV5-1, with D perhaps matching TRBD2 (5 bases). The material was peripheral blood, obtained 60 days after TCRalphabeta/CD19-depleted stem cell transplant. The CDR3 DNA is TGCGCCAGCAGCGAACTGGGGAGACGAGGTAATGAGCAGTTCTTC. It yields the protein CASSELGRRGNEQFF.